This T cell receptor beta chain was identified in a study of blood T cell repertoires in COVID-19. Turning to the study itself: Material from acute and convalescent COVID-19 was sourced from the United States, Italy and Spain. PBMCs, B-cell-depleted T cells, or T cells provided the cDNA or gDNA that made up the material.

In the study's own analysis: Nucleated cell number was recorded as an estimate derived from reference gene primer amplification. TCRdb keeps only in-frame clones here, not all; method: immunoSEQ multiplex PCR. For V, J and clone size, that table is used; D and trimming come from the DNA. Found here are fewer than 350,000 clones, roughly 85% of them singletons; the top ten hold just over 7%. The CDR3 totals 13 residues. The V gene's germline CDR1 is SGHKS and CDR2 YYEKEE (reference sequence). Trimming removed 0 bases from V and 6 bases from J, with 10 bases in between. What was sequenced was peripheral blood. This receptor was obtained from a human donor in a cohort sampled during active COVID-19. This rearrangement joins TRBV5-5 to TRBJ2-7, with a weak D call TRBD2 (5 bases). This CDR3 is CASSLVPRGEQYF. CDR3 bases: TGTGCCAGCAGCTTGGTTCCCCGGGGCGAGCAGTACTTC. The variable domain in full, completed from reference TRBV5-5 and TRBJ2-7, reads DAGVTQSPTHLIKTRGQQVTLRCSPISGHKSVSWYQQVLGQGPQFIFQYYEKEERGRGNFPDRFSARQFPNYSSELNVNALLLGDSALYLCASSLVPRGEQYFGPGTRLTVT.